The rows below give T cell receptor beta chains drawn from one sample of a study of cytomegalovirus exposure and HLA in healthy donors. Sequencing was performed with immunoSEQ multiplex PCR; in TCRdb, only in-frame clones are kept and a portion is missing. The sample yields tens of thousands of clones, almost 85% seen once. Sequenced input: PBMCs. The receptors were gathered from a young man in good health and CMV-seronegative. CDR3s include the opening cysteine and the closing phenylalanine or tryptophan. D genes are given only for firm matches. For some rows the clone size is stated as once, few or many, or as a class when expanded; others skip it.

d_gene	abundance	j_gene	v_gene	CDR3nt	CDR3aa
.	.	TRBJ2-7	TRBV7-9	TGTGCCAGCAGCTCAAGAGACTACGAGCAGTACTTC	CASSSRDYEQYF
TRBD2	.	TRBJ2-1	TRBV9	TGTGCCAGCAGCCTCGTCCCCCGTAGCGGGAGGGACAATGAGCAGTTCTTC	CASSLVPRSGRDNEQFF
.	.	TRBJ2-5	TRBV4-3	TGCGCCAGCAGCCAAGAACGTAAGGTCACAGGGACCCAGTACTTC	CASSQERKVTGTQYF
TRBD2	once	TRBJ2-7	TRBV9	TGTGCCAGCAGCGTAGGAGTAGCGGGAGTTGGCGAGCAGTACTTC	CASSVGVAGVGEQYF
.	.	TRBJ1-1	TRBV7-3	TGTGCCAGCAGCTCGACAGGAAACACTGAAGCTTTCTTT	CASSSTGNTEAFF
.	.	TRBJ2-4	TRBV4-2	TGTGCCAGCAGCCGGACTATTGGAATCGACATTCAGTACTTC	CASSRTIGIDIQYF
TRBD1	.	TRBJ1-4	TRBV7-2	TGTGCCAGCAGCTTACCCGGGACAGAGAGTGCAACTAATGAAAAACTGTTTTTT	CASSLPGTESATNEKLFF
TRBD1	.	TRBJ1-6	TRBV13	TGTGCCAGCAGCCTGTTGGGACAGAGAAATTCACCCCTCCACTTT	CASSLLGQRNSPLHF
.	.	TRBJ1-4	TRBV18	TGTGCCAGCTCACCCCAGACAGTAAATGAAAAACTGTTTTTT	CASSPQTVNEKLFF
TRBD1	.	TRBJ2-2	TRBV5-1	TGCGCCAGCAATCCCTTGGGACAGGGAAACACCGGGGAGCTGTTTTTT	CASNPLGQGNTGELFF
.	.	TRBJ1-2	TRBV28	TGTGCCAGCAGTCCCCTCCTCGGTAGTGAGACAGATGGCTACACCTTC	CASSPLLGSETDGYTF
TRBD1	.	TRBJ2-1	TRBV19	TGTGCCAGTAGTATTGGGACAGGGGTCTACAATGAGCAGTTCTTC	CASSIGTGVYNEQFF
TRBD1	.	TRBJ1-4	TRBV30	TGTGCCTGGAACTCCGGGACAGGGGGCAGAAGAGCTAATGAAAAACTGTTTTTT	CAWNSGTGGRRANEKLFF
TRBD2	.	TRBJ2-3	TRBV27	TGTGCCAGCAGTTTTGGCGGGAGGGTCACAGATACGCAGTATTTT	CASSFGGRVTDTQYF
.	.	TRBJ1-5	TRBV10-3	TGTGCCATCAGTGAAGGGGGGGGCAATCAGCCCCAGCATTTT	CAISEGGGNQPQHF
TRBD1	.	TRBJ2-1	TRBV5-1	TGCGCCAGCAGCGTTGACAGGGGGATCGATGAGCAGTTCTTC	CASSVDRGIDEQFF
.	.	TRBJ1-2	TRBV2	TGTGCCAGCAGCCCCGAACAGACCCTTTTTAACTATGGCTACACCTTC	CASSPEQTLFNYGYTF
.	.	TRBJ2-1	TRBV29-1	TGCAGCGGAGGAAACAATGAGCAGTTCTTC	CSGGNNEQFF
.	.	TRBJ2-3	TRBV4-2	TGTGCCAGTCTCAGGGAGACAGGCGTCACAGATACGCAGTATTTT	CASLRETGVTDTQYF
.	few	TRBJ1-5	TRBV19	TGTGCCAGCACTTTCGACGGTAGCTATCAGCCCCAGCATTTT	CASTFDGSYQPQHF
TRBD1	.	TRBJ1-1	TRBV28	TGTGCCAGCAGTCTCCGGACAGGGGGCTATAGCACTGAAGCTTTCTTT	CASSLRTGGYSTEAFF
.	few	TRBJ2-2	TRBV9	TGTGCCAGCAGCGTAGGAGGTTCCGGGGAGCTGTTTTTT	CASSVGGSGELFF
TRBD1	once	TRBJ2-7	TRBV11-1	TGTGCCAGCAGCGCCACGCCGGGACAGGGAGGCGAGCAGTACTTC	CASSATPGQGGEQYF
TRBD1	.	TRBJ2-7	TRBV5-1	TGCGCCAGCCGACCGACAGGGGGCTCCTACGAGCAGTACTTC	CASRPTGGSYEQYF
.	.	TRBJ1-1	TRBV11-2	TGTGCCAGCAGCTTAGATCGCGTACAGGGCGCTGAAGCTTTCTTT	CASSLDRVQGAEAFF
.	few	TRBJ1-4	TRBV28	TGTGCCAGCACCTTATCGGGATCTAATGAAAAACTGTTTTTT	CASTLSGSNEKLFF
.	.	TRBJ2-7	TRBV29-1	TGCAGCGCCACGAGGACAGTTCCAGGATACGAGCAGTACTTC	CSATRTVPGYEQYF
TRBD2	once	TRBJ2-5	TRBV29-1	TGCAGCGTGAGGGCCGGGACTAGCGGGGCTAGACAAGAGACCCAGTACTTC	CSVRAGTSGARQETQYF
.	once	TRBJ2-5	TRBV6-5	TGTGCCAGCAGGTTGGAGGGGGGGCAAGAGACCCAGTACTTC	CASRLEGGQETQYF
TRBD2	few	TRBJ2-7	TRBV29-1	TGCAGCGTTGAGAAACTAGCGGGAGGCGGGGGCAGTTACGAGCAGTACTTC	CSVEKLAGGGGSYEQYF
TRBD2	.	TRBJ2-1	TRBV28	TGTGCCAGCAGCCAAGGGGCTAGCGGGGCGTATGAGCAGTTCTTC	CASSQGASGAYEQFF
TRBD1	.	TRBJ2-7	TRBV4-1	TGCGCCAGCAGCCTCAGCGGGTCGTATGACAGGGGAACCTACGAGCAGTACTTC	CASSLSGSYDRGTYEQYF